One and the same sample provided the 29 T cell receptor beta chains below, sequenced in a study of T cell responses to AZD1222 COVID-19 vaccine. Sequencing was performed with immunoSEQ multiplex PCR; in TCRdb, only in-frame clones are kept and a portion is missing. This sample carries about 120,000 clones, about 92% of them seen once, and the ten largest clones take 11% to 15%. Sequences were derived from peripheral blood, sampled on day 0 of AZD1222 vaccination. The receptors derive from an adult in good health.

The chain links TRBV19 to TRBJ1-6; D not certain. Trimming shortened V by 5 bases and J by 8 bases, and 10 bases separated the two germline ends. This CDR3 contains 13 residues. Germline-derived CDR1 and CDR2 are LNHDA and SQIVND (reference sequence). For the CDR3, the DNA is TGTGCCAGTAGTTTCTGGACGGATTCACCCCTCCACTTT. It yields the protein CASSFWTDSPLHF.

J is TRBJ2-2 and V is TRBV6-5, with 7 nucleotides matching TRBD1. This CDR3 comprises 14 residues. Germline V lookup: CDR1 MNHEY, CDR2 SVGAGI. V lost 8 bases, J lost 0 bases, and 3 bases stayed unmatched. The CDR3 DNA reads as TGTGCCAGCGCAGGGGGAACGAACACCGGGGAGCTGTTTTTT. This translates into CASAGGTNTGELFF.

This chain joins TRBV4-3 and TRBJ1-1; TRBD1 might be the D (5 bases). Germline CDR1 reads LGHNA; CDR2 reads YSLEER. The length of the CDR3 is 14 residues. V lost 2 bases and J lost 11, with 18 bases in between. The CDR3 loop reads CASSQQTGSQGAFF. The CDR3 coding sequence is TGCGCCAGCAGCCAACAAACCGGGAGCCAGGGTGCTTTCTTT.

J is TRBJ2-7 and V is TRBV5-1, with 8 bases lining up with TRBD1. Germline CDR1 reads SGHRS; CDR2 reads YFSETQ. Trimming removed 0 bases from V and 5 bases from J; junction bases left unmatched: 7. CDR3 length: 15 residues. This chain's CDR3 is CASSLDRTGWDEQYF. CDR3 DNA sequence: TGCGCCAGCAGCTTGGACAGGACAGGGTGGGACGAGCAGTACTTC.

This clone was observed a single time. The rearrangement joins TRBV27 to TRBJ1-2; possible D gene TRBD1, 6 bases. Germline V CDR1 and CDR2: MNHEY, SMNVEV (reference sequence). This CDR3 contains 14 residues. V lost 6 bases and J 1 base, leaving 12 bases between the germline ends. This CDR3 reads CASSEARGNYGYTF. The CDR3 DNA is TGTGCCAGCAGCGAAGCCAGGGGTAACTATGGCTACACCTTC.

V usage is TRBV6-2 or TRBV6-3 and J usage is TRBJ2-7; D remains ambiguous. The length of the CDR3 is 14 residues. Per the germline V gene, CDR1 is MNHEY and CDR2 is SVGEGT. The V and J ends lost 4 bases and 6 bases respectively, with 16 bases between them. The DNA of the CDR3 is TGTGCCAGCAGTTCCTGGACGGGTGAACTCGAGCAGTACTTC. Translated, it gives CASSSWTGELEQYF.

This clone was seen once. This sequence joins TRBV7-5 and TRBJ1-5. TRBV7-5 counts as a pseudogene. The CDR3 has 18 residues. CDR3 nucleotides: TGTGCCAGAAGCGGAGTCGGCAGGCAAGGGTATAGCAATCAGCCCCAGCATTTT. Protein: CARSGVGRQGYSNQPQHF.

The chain recombines TRBV9 with TRBJ2-1, with TRBD2 matching over 10 bases. V shed 0 bases, J shed 7 bases, and the junction held 7 bases outside the gene matches. Germline CDR1 SGDLS, CDR2 YYNGEE. The CDR3 contains 16 residues. The CDR3 protein is CASSVEGAGGPNEQFF. The CDR3 nucleotides read TGTGCCAGCAGCGTAGAGGGAGCGGGAGGGCCGAATGAGCAGTTCTTC.

The chain is built from TRBV4-3 and TRBJ2-1; tentatively, D is TRBD1 or TRBD2 (5 bases each). The CDR3 is 16 residues long. Trimming removed 5 bases from V and 1 base from J, with 15 bases in between. The germline V gene encodes CDR1 LGHNA and CDR2 YSLEER. The CDR3 DNA reads TGCGCCAGCAGCGGAGGCGGCAGGGAGTCCTACAATGAGCAGTTCTTC. The encoded protein is CASSGGGRESYNEQFF.

This clone was detected only a few times. V gene TRBV7-9 combines with J gene TRBJ2-5; 8 positions agree with TRBD1. CDR3 length equals 14 residues. Germline loops: CDR1 SEHNR, CDR2 FQNEAQ (reference sequence). Losses at the gene ends were 5 bases for V and 5 bases for J; bases not matched to a gene: 7. The CDR3 DNA is TGTGCCAGCAGCGCCGACAGGGGATCGGAGACCCAGTACTTC. Amino acids: CASSADRGSETQYF.

The CDR3 loop reads CASSSSGTHTYEQYF. The CDR3 DNA is TGTGCCAGCAGCTCCTCTGGGACGCATACCTACGAGCAGTACTTC. The V and J genes are TRBV7-2 and TRBJ2-7; D tentatively reads TRBD1 or TRBD2 (5 bases each). The germline CDR1 and CDR2 sequences are SGHTA and FQGNSA. V gave up 4 bases and J gave up 2 bases, with 15 bases separating them. The CDR3 contains 15 residues.

The chain joins TRBV6-2 or TRBV6-3 to TRBJ1-6; D possibly corresponds to TRBD1 (5 bases). Germline-derived CDR1 and CDR2 are MNHEY and SVGEGT. This CDR3 region has 15 residues. Trimming shortened V by 7 bases and J by 9 bases, and 19 bases separated the two germline ends. The CDR3 is CASTPGDLAGSPLHF. For the CDR3, the DNA is TGTGCCAGCACCCCCGGGGACCTTGCTGGTTCACCCCTCCACTTT.

The gene calls are TRBV27 and TRBJ2-7; 10 bases agree with TRBD2. Trimming took 5 bases from V and 3 from J; bases not matched to a gene: 10. This CDR3 is built from 16 residues. From germline, CDR1 is MNHEY and CDR2 SMNVEV (reference sequence). The CDR3 DNA reads TGTGCCAGCAGTGCCGAGGGACTAGCGAGGATCTACGAGCAGTACTTC. Protein sequence: CASSAEGLARIYEQYF.

CDR3 nucleotides: TGTGCCAGTTGGAGGGAATACGAGCAGTACTTC. It encodes CASWREYEQYF. This sequence joins TRBV2 and TRBJ2-7, with D tentatively TRBD2 (6 bases). V was clipped by 9 bases and J by 4 bases, with 10 bases between them. This CDR3 comprises 11 residues. In germline, CDR1 is SNHLY, CDR2 FYNNEI.

This rearrangement joins TRBV28 to TRBJ2-1; 7 nucleotides match TRBD1. Germline lookup yields CDR1 MDHEN and CDR2 SYDVKM. Unmatched junction bases numbered 4, after V lost 1 base and J lost 13 bases. There are 12 residues in the CDR3. This chain's CDR3 is CASSLSWDRQFF. DNA of the CDR3: TGTGCCAGCAGTTTATCATGGGACAGACAGTTCTTC.

The table lists this clone with a count of one. V and J are TRBV27 and TRBJ2-5; TRBD1 aligns across 7 bases. V dropped 2 bases and J dropped 5; count of bases not matched to a gene: 2. Germline CDR1 reads MNHEY; CDR2 reads SMNVEV (reference sequence). The CDR3 loop spans 13 amino acids. CDR3 in DNA: TGTGCCAGCAGTTTAAAGGGGGCGGAGACCCAGTACTTC. It yields the protein CASSLKGAETQYF.

The chain uses TRBV28 and TRBJ2-1, with 9 bases matching TRBD1. V lost 3 bases and J lost 0; bases outside the gene matches: 15. The CDR3 length is 20 residues. CDR1 and CDR2 (germline): MDHEN, SYDVKM. CDR3 coding DNA: TGTGCCAGCAGTTTCCCCAACACCATTCCGGGACAGGGCTCCTACAATGAGCAGTTCTTC. This sequence encodes CASSFPNTIPGQGSYNEQFF.

This clone has just one count. This sequence joins TRBV6-4 and TRBJ2-1; 12 bases are shared with TRBD2. The CDR3 runs to 15 residues. Germline-derived CDR1 and CDR2 are MRHNA and SNTAGT. Losses at the gene ends were 3 bases for V and 6 bases for J; bases not matched to a gene: 3. The CDR3 bases are TGTGCCAGCAGTGAAGCTAGCGGGGGGGCCAATGAGCAGTTCTTC. As protein: CASSEASGGANEQFF.

The chain uses TRBV2 and TRBJ1-1; D is undetermined. This CDR3 has 13 amino acids. Trimming stripped 6 bases from V and 0 bases from J, with 8 bases between. Germline V lookup: CDR1 SNHLY, CDR2 FYNNEI. The CDR3 sequence: CASRVVLNTEAFF. The CDR3 DNA follows: TGTGCCAGCAGGGTCGTGCTGAACACTGAAGCTTTCTTT.

Remarks on this clone: This CDR3 is also generated by other DNA sequences in the sample. The chain employs TRBV4-3 and TRBJ2-1, with TRBD2 matching over 7 bases. The CDR3 extends over 16 amino acids. CDR1 is LGHNA, CDR2 YSLEER, per germline. J lost 2 bases, V lost 3 bases, and 7 bases had no gene match. The CDR3 sequence is CASSQGGSGTYNEQFF. The CDR3 DNA follows: TGCGCCAGCAGCCAGGGGGGGAGCGGAACCTACAATGAGCAGTTCTTC.

This clone was seen a single time. The chain recombines TRBV6-4 with TRBJ2-5; unclear D gene. This CDR3 is built from 15 residues. Trimming left V 5 bases short and J 4 bases short, with 17 bases between. The germline gives CDR1 MRHNA, CDR2 SNTAGT. The CDR3 sequence is CASSLHSPDPETQYF. The CDR3, as DNA: TGTGCCAGCAGTTTGCACAGCCCGGATCCAGAGACCCAGTACTTC.

The chain couples TRBV5-1 to TRBJ2-7; D is ambiguous. Germline V gives CDR1 SGHRS, CDR2 YFSETQ. Trimming shortened V by 7 bases and J by 2 bases, and 16 bases separated the two germline ends. CDR3 length equals 14 residues. CDR3 sequence (DNA): TGCGCCAGCGGGGTCAGGTCTGGCCCCTACGAGCAGTACTTC. It yields the protein CASGVRSGPYEQYF.

This chain's CDR3 is CASSPDTTGELFF. CDR3 coding DNA: TGTGCCAGCTCACCCGACACCACCGGGGAGCTGTTTTTT. The J gene is TRBJ2-2, the V gene TRBV18; no reliable D call. From germline, CDR1 is KGHSH and CDR2 LQKENI. This CDR3 is built from 13 residues. Trimming left V 3 bases short and J 4 bases short, with 6 bases between. The whole variable domain, remainder taken from reference TRBV18 and TRBJ2-2, is NAGVMQNPRHLVRRRGQEARLRCSPMKGHSHVYWYRQLPEEGLKFMVYLQKENIIDESGMPKERFSAEFPKEGPSILRIQQVVRGDSAAYFCASSPDTTGELFFGEGSRLTVL.

The J gene is TRBJ2-7, the V gene TRBV19; D call uncertain. The CDR3 totals 13 residues. The V gene's germline CDR1 is LNHDA and CDR2 SQIVND (reference sequence). The ends were cut back, 3 bases at V and 2 bases at J, with 8 bases in the middle. This CDR3 is CASSITFTYEQYF. For the CDR3, the DNA is TGTGCCAGTAGTATTACTTTCACCTACGAGCAGTACTTC.

The rearrangement uses TRBV7-6 and TRBJ1-4; 7 bases line up with TRBD1. CDR3 size: 14 residues. Germline values: CDR1 SGHVS, CDR2 FNYEAQ. Unmatched junction bases numbered 3, after V lost 1 base and J lost 7 bases. Written as DNA, the CDR3 is TGTGCCAGCAGCTTAGAGGGACAGTCTGAAAAACTGTTTTTT. As protein: CASSLEGQSEKLFF.

The chain uses TRBV6-2 or TRBV6-3 and TRBJ2-2; D is unresolved. Trimming cost V 2 bases and J 0 bases, with 13 bases left between them. Germline V CDR1 and CDR2: MNHEY, SVGEGT. This CDR3 spans 17 amino acids. CDR3 sequence reads: CASSYHRLKANTGELFF. CDR3 DNA: TGTGCCAGCAGTTACCACAGACTCAAAGCGAACACCGGGGAGCTGTTTTTT.

The chain joins TRBV2 to TRBJ1-1; no clear D. From germline, CDR1 is SNHLY and CDR2 FYNNEI. The germline V and J ends were trimmed by 3 bases and 4 bases, with 12 bases remaining between them. The CDR3 contains 14 residues. The CDR3 spells CASSDGGGPTEAFF. Written as DNA, the CDR3 is TGTGCCAGCAGTGATGGTGGAGGACCCACTGAAGCTTTCTTT. The whole variable domain, filled in from reference TRBV2 and TRBJ1-1, reads EPEVTQTPSHQVTQMGQEVILRCVPISNHLYFYWYRQILGQKVEFLVSFYNNEISEKSEIFDDQFSVERPDGSNFTLKIRSTKLEDSAMYFCASSDGGGPTEAFFGQGTRLTVV.

This sequence joins TRBV6-5 and TRBJ1-3; D gene uncertain. CDR1 and CDR2 (germline): MNHEY, SVGAGI. The CDR3 is 14 amino acids. V gave up 5 bases and J gave up 0 bases, with 8 bases separating them. The CDR3 nucleotides are TGTGCCAGCAGTCCTTGGAGCTCTGGAAACACCATATATTTT. The encoded protein is CASSPWSSGNTIYF.

J is TRBJ2-7 and V is TRBV6-2 or TRBV6-3; TRBD2 is a possible D gene (5 bases). There are 14 residues in the CDR3. Trimming took off 2 bases at V and 7 bases at J, with 15 bases between the two ends. Germline V gives CDR1 MNHEY, CDR2 SVGEGT. DNA for the CDR3: TGTGCCAGCAGTTACGATGACTACCTTACAGAGCAGTACTTC. Its protein is CASSYDDYLTEQYF.